This entry is about one T cell receptor beta chain. V was cut by 0 bases and J by 0 bases, with 15 bases left in between. The CDR3 loop spans 18 amino acids. Germline V gives CDR1 SQVTM, CDR2 ANQGSEA. The data were taken from a study of cytotoxic CD8 clonotypes in ibrutinib-treated CLL. The repertoire was sequenced with immunoSEQ multiplex PCR; TCRdb's copy has only in-frame clones and lacks some. Here the sample spans some 150,000 clones, over 75% being singletons. J is TRBJ2-6 and V is TRBV29-1; D may be TRBD1 (5 bases). This specimen was PBMCs, taken after 36 months of ibrutinib treatment. The TCR was taken from a human donor with chronic lymphocytic leukemia. The CDR3 coding sequence is TGCAGCGTTGAAGAGAGAAGGAGACAGTCCTCTGGGGCCAACGTCCTGACTTTC. This encodes CSVEERRRQSSGANVLTF.